This entry lists 27 T cell receptor beta chains sequenced from one sample in a study of blood T cells in healthy people across ages. With a J-beta primer mix and a sample-barcoded 5' primer, a second PCR ran about 6 to 11 cycles. MiXCR, run by TCRdb on the 5' RACE reads, gives a single entry per CDR3 protein. The sample gives hundreds of thousands of distinct CDR3 sequences, around three fifths of which show up once; about 26% is in the top ten. The sample was blood. These receptors were taken from a man in his forties or fifties in good health.

The genes are TRBV28 and TRBJ2-6, with 10 bases aligning to TRBD1. V gave up 5 bases and J gave up 4 bases; unmatched junction bases: 14. This CDR3 is 19 amino acids long. Germline V CDR1 and CDR2: MDHEN, SYDVKM. The CDR3 region has the DNA TGTGCCAGCAGTGGCTTGACAGGGGGCACTACTCTGGGGGCCAACGTCCTGACTTTC. Translated: CASSGLTGGTTLGANVLTF.

This chain uses TRBV3-1 with TRBJ2-1; the D gene is possibly TRBD2 (5 bases). Trimming cost V 0 bases and J 2 bases, with 8 bases left between them. This CDR3 region has 15 residues. Germline loops: CDR1 LGHDT, CDR2 YNNKEL (reference sequence). CDR3 sequence reads: CASSQDGVPYNEQFF. The CDR3 DNA reads TGTGCCAGCAGCCAAGACGGGGTGCCCTACAATGAGCAGTTCTTC.

This clonotype was seen more than once but under ten times. The chain combines TRBV10-3 with TRBJ2-4; no firm D call. V lost 3 bases to trimming and J lost 1 base, with 7 bases between them. CDR3 length equals 14 residues. CDR1 is ENHRY, CDR2 SYGVKD, per germline. The CDR3 is CAISESGAKNIQYF. The CDR3 DNA follows: TGTGCCATCAGTGAAAGTGGGGCCAAAAACATTCAGTACTTC.

This clonotype was counted only a few times. This chain links TRBV10-3 with TRBJ2-5; 7 nucleotides align to TRBD2. This CDR3 is 15 amino acids long. The germline V gene encodes CDR1 ENHRY and CDR2 SYGVKD. V shed 1 base, J shed 3 bases, and the junction held 5 bases outside the gene matches. CDR3 DNA: TGTGCCATCAGTGAGTTTGCGGGAGCGAAAGAGACCCAGTACTTC. It encodes CAISEFAGAKETQYF.

A single count supports this clonotype. J is TRBJ2-1 and V is TRBV24-1; D is possibly TRBD2 (6 bases). V was clipped by 0 bases and J by 7 bases, with 15 bases between them. Looked up from germline, CDR1 is KGHDR and CDR2 is SFDVKD. The CDR3 is 16 residues long. The DNA for the CDR3 is TGTGCCACCAGTGATTTGAGGGGTAATGGGAGGAATGAGCAGTTCTTC. Its translation: CATSDLRGNGRNEQFF.

V gene TRBV20-1 combines with J gene TRBJ2-3, with a tentative D call TRBD2 (6 bases). Germline CDR1 and CDR2: DFQATT and SNEGSKA (reference sequence). The V and J ends lost 3 bases and 8 bases respectively, with 15 bases between them. The CDR3 spans 13 residues. CDR3 nucleotide sequence: TGCAGTGCTAGGTTGCTAGCGAGGAGTACGCAGTATTTT. Translating it yields CSARLLARSTQYF.

The genes are TRBV7-2 and TRBJ2-1, with D uncertain. Trimming pared 6 bases from V and 7 bases from J, leaving 7 bases between. The CDR3 totals 11 residues. Germline lookup yields CDR1 SGHTA and CDR2 FQGNSA. The CDR3 sequence is CASRARNEQFF. The CDR3 coding sequence is TGTGCCAGCAGGGCTAGGAATGAGCAGTTCTTC.

A few counts support this clonotype. This chain uses TRBV20-1 with TRBJ1-5; D is ambiguous. CDR1 is DFQATT and CDR2 is SNEGSKA in the germline V gene (reference sequence). Trimming took 1 base from V and 2 from J, leaving 12 bases between them. The CDR3 spans 15 residues. CDR3 amino acids: CSARVPNRGNQPQHF. CDR3 DNA: TGCAGTGCTAGAGTTCCAAACCGGGGCAATCAGCCCCAGCATTTT.

This chain joins TRBV20-1 and TRBJ2-7; D ambiguous. Germline V gene data show CDR1 as DFQATT and CDR2 as SNEGSKA (reference sequence). This CDR3 comprises 13 residues. V was shortened by 5 bases and J by 4 bases, with 15 bases between the two germline ends. The CDR3 loop reads CSAGPDQPYEQYF. The CDR3, as DNA: TGCAGTGCTGGCCCCGATCAGCCGTACGAGCAGTACTTC.

This clonotype came up a few times. The gene calls are TRBV6-2 or TRBV6-3 and TRBJ2-7; 7 nucleotides line up with TRBD2. CDR3 length: 16 residues. Germline V gene lookup returns CDR1 MNHEY and CDR2 SVGEGT. Trimming took 10 bases from V and 8 from J; bases not matched to a gene: 23. CDR3 region: CATETASGTSRRQQYF. The CDR3 DNA is TGTGCCACCGAGACGGCTAGCGGAACTTCCCGGCGACAGCAGTACTTC.

The V call is TRBV6-5, the J call TRBJ2-1; D may match TRBD1 or TRBD2 (6 bases each). Germline CDR1 and CDR2: MNHEY and SVGAGI. The V end lost 2 bases, the J end lost 8 bases, and 19 bases lay between the germline ends. The CDR3 loop spans 16 amino acids. The DNA of the CDR3 is TGTGCCAGCAGTTACGGAGGGGGGATCCTTAAGGATGAGCAGTTCTTC. It codes for CASSYGGGILKDEQFF.

J is TRBJ1-1 and V is TRBV6-2 or TRBV6-3; 7 positions agree with TRBD1. Germline-derived CDR1 and CDR2 are MNHEY and SVGEGT. V lost 6 bases, J lost 9 bases, and 4 bases stayed unmatched. The CDR3 has 11 residues. CDR3 in DNA: TGTGCCAGCAGGCGGACAGGTAAAGCTTTCTTT. This translates into CASRRTGKAFF.

This chain links TRBV3-1 with TRBJ2-1, with a weak D call TRBD2 (5 bases). CDR3 length: 13 residues. The germline gives CDR1 LGHDT, CDR2 YNNKEL (reference sequence). Trimming left V 7 bases short and J 9 bases short, with 16 bases between. The DNA of the CDR3 is TGTGCCAGCATCTTAAGCATCGGAGGTGAGCAGTTCTTC. Translation gives CASILSIGGEQFF.

The sample holds a few counts of this clonotype. Its ends do not fully match the called genes, so a read error is possible. This chain links TRBV7-2 with TRBJ2-1, with unresolved D. This CDR3 contains 14 residues. The germline V gene has CDR1 SGHTA and CDR2 FQGNSA. CDR3 sequence (DNA): TGTGCCAGTAGCTTAGGGTGGGGCTACAATGAGCAGTTCTTC. This codes for CASSLGWGYNEQFF.

The chain carries TRBV7-9 and TRBJ2-5; D is possibly TRBD2 (7 bases). CDR3 length equals 16 residues. V shed 5 bases and J shed 11 bases, with 27 bases lying between them. The germline CDR1 and CDR2 sequences are SEHNR and FQNEAQ (reference sequence). The CDR3 sequence: CASSPYGGGASNEQYF. The CDR3 nucleotides read TGTGCCAGCAGCCCCTATGGCGGGGGCGCTTCCAATGAGCAGTACTTC.

The V and J genes are TRBV3-1 and TRBJ2-3; D unclear. Germline lookup yields CDR1 LGHDT and CDR2 YNNKEL (reference sequence). Trimming cost V 1 base and J 6 bases, with 8 bases left between them. The CDR3 has 13 amino acids. For the CDR3, the DNA is TGTGCCAGCAGCCAAGTAGCTCAGGATACGCAGTATTTT. Translating it yields CASSQVAQDTQYF.

This clonotype has at least ten counts. V and J are TRBV29-1 and TRBJ2-1; 11 nucleotides match TRBD2. Trimming removed 5 bases from V and 7 bases from J; junction bases left unmatched: 13. Germline loops: CDR1 SQVTM, CDR2 ANQGSEA. The CDR3 runs to 16 residues. In nucleotides, the CDR3 is TGCAGCGTTACCTATAGCGGGAGGGCTCGTTGGAATGAGCAGTTCTTC. Amino acids: CSVTYSGRARWNEQFF.

A few counts support this clonotype. V usage is TRBV7-9 and J usage is TRBJ1-2; D remains ambiguous. CDR1 is SEHNR, CDR2 FQNEAQ, per germline (reference sequence). This CDR3 has 17 residues. Trimming stripped 5 bases from V and 4 bases from J, with 23 bases between. This chain's CDR3 is CASSPIGKGGHSYGYTF. In DNA form, the CDR3 reads TGTGCCAGCAGCCCAATAGGGAAAGGAGGGCATAGCTATGGCTACACCTTC.

The chain has TRBV20-1 and TRBJ2-1; D unresolved. Matching the DNA end better, TRBJ2-7 makes the J call doubtful. CDR3 size: 16 residues. Per the germline V gene, CDR1 is DFQATT and CDR2 is SNEGSKA (reference sequence). DNA of the CDR3: TGCAGTGCCGCCTACGGCCGTATCAGCTCCTGCAATGAGCAGTACTTC. Translated, it gives CSAAYGRISSCNEQYF.

This chain links TRBV2 with TRBJ2-7, with TRBD2 matching over 9 bases. Germline assignment: CDR1 SNHLY and CDR2 FYNNEI. This CDR3 is built from 18 residues. Unmatched junction bases numbered 19, after V lost 4 bases and J lost 6 bases. The CDR3 DNA follows: TGTGCCAGCAGTGCTAGCGGGGCGGGAGGGCCCCCCCTTCGCGAGCAGTACTTC. Its protein product is CASSASGAGGPPLREQYF.

This sequence joins TRBV28 and TRBJ2-1; 8 bases fit TRBD2. Germline CDR1 MDHEN, CDR2 SYDVKM. The CDR3 length is 16 residues. After removal of 7 bases from V and 5 bases from J, the junction contained 13 bases not matched to a gene. CDR3 sequence (DNA): TGTGCCAGCAACTTACCATCCCCAGCGGGAGACAATGAGCAGTTCTTC. Protein: CASNLPSPAGDNEQFF.

V and J are TRBV4-1 and TRBJ2-5; 8 nucleotides align to TRBD1. CDR3 length: 15 amino acids. Losses at the gene ends were 5 bases for V and 4 bases for J; bases not matched to a gene: 9. Germline CDR1 MGHRA, CDR2 YSYEKL. The CDR3 reads CASSIRPDRVETQYF. In nucleotides, the CDR3 is TGCGCCAGCAGCATACGCCCGGACAGGGTAGAGACCCAGTACTTC.

This clonotype was picked up a small number of times. The chain recombines TRBV12-3 or TRBV12-4 with TRBJ2-5; D call uncertain. V was trimmed by 6 bases and J by 2 bases, leaving 7 bases between them. The CDR3 sequence is 12 residues long. The CDR3 loop is CASRPQQETQYF. Written as DNA, the CDR3 is TGTGCCAGCAGGCCCCAACAAGAGACCCAGTACTTC.

V gene TRBV10-3 combines with J gene TRBJ2-5; TRBD2 aligns across 12 bases. There are 15 residues in the CDR3. Germline values: CDR1 ENHRY, CDR2 SYGVKD. V lost 3 bases, J lost 11 bases, and 10 bases stayed unmatched. CDR3 nucleotide sequence: TGTGCCATCAGTGATCCGACTAGCGGGGGTAATGAGCAGTACTTC. Residues: CAISDPTSGGNEQYF.

The chain couples TRBV28 to TRBJ1-2; D call uncertain. Trimming pared 5 bases from V and 6 bases from J, leaving 16 bases between. This CDR3 has 14 residues. CDR1 and CDR2 from the germline V gene are MDHEN and SYDVKM. The CDR3 DNA sequence: TGTGCCAGCAGTATGGCCCAAGATACCGATGGCTACACCTTC. It encodes CASSMAQDTDGYTF.

Concerning this clonotype: This sequence may be a read error, since a much larger clone differs from it by one base. This chain connects TRBV7-2 to TRBJ2-1; the match to TRBD2 covers 10 bases. Trimming removed 4 bases from V and 8 bases from J; junction bases left unmatched: 14. This CDR3 spans 17 amino acids. Looked up from germline, CDR1 is SGHTA and CDR2 is FQGNSA. The DNA for the CDR3 is TGTGCCAGCAGCTCTCAAGCGGGAGGGCCCCCATACGATGAGCAGTTCTTC. Its translation is CASSSQAGGPPYDEQFF.

This clonotype was seen only once. The chain uses TRBV4-1 and TRBJ2-7; 10 nucleotides line up with TRBD2. Germline CDR1 MGHRA, CDR2 YSYEKL. This CDR3 comprises 16 residues. Trimming at V came to 5 bases and at J to 0 bases, leaving 7 bases not matched to a gene. CDR3 loop: CASSIGSGGYSYEQYF. The CDR3, as DNA: TGCGCCAGCAGCATAGGTAGCGGGGGGTACTCCTACGAGCAGTACTTC.